This section outlines one TCR beta chain sequence together with its context. Its target is not known. The data were obtained in a study of cytomegalovirus exposure and HLA in healthy donors. Study outcomes and limitations: Later on, a genetic analysis was performed. It linked a missense variant in DCLRE1C with V- and J-gene trimming of TCR beta. An analysis done earlier found most TCR beta V segments productive about 90% or about 30% of the time.

Use of 60 Vbeta and 13 Jbeta primers characterized the PCR. This table comes from immunoSEQ multiplex PCR, and its TCRdb copy is limited to in-frame clones, with some not included. The sample lists approximately 220,000 clones, over 80% occurring once. This clonotype was obtained from a boy aged 2-9 years in good health and CMV-seronegative. Sequenced: PBMCs.

The CDR3 DNA is TGCGCCAGCAGCGATACAGGGGGGAACACTGAAGCTTTCTTT. It translates to CASSDTGGNTEAFF. The genes are TRBV10-2 and TRBJ1-1; 8 bases fit TRBD1. Trimming took 6 bases from V and 1 from J; bases not matched to a gene: 4. Germline CDR1 reads WSHSY; CDR2 reads SAAADI. The CDR3 runs to 14 residues.